The 29 T cell receptor beta chains presented below share a single source sample, sequenced in a study of glioma-infiltrating T cells after dendritic cell vaccination. Only in-frame clones appear in the TCRdb table, and some are missing; sequencing was by immunoSEQ multiplex PCR. The data hold some 70,000 clones, with 81% observed a single time. This material consisted of blood, taken before dendritic cell vaccination. These receptors came from a human donor with glioblastoma.

This clone came up a few times. This rearrangement joins TRBV7-9 to TRBJ2-2; no definite D call. V was clipped by 7 bases and J by 1 base, with 7 bases between them. The germline V gene has CDR1 SEHNR and CDR2 FQNEAQ (reference sequence). This CDR3 region has 13 residues. CDR3 nucleotides: TGTGCCAGCATTAGTGGGAACACCGGGGAGCTGTTTTTT. Its protein is CASISGNTGELFF. Combining the CDR3 with reference TRBV7-9 and TRBJ2-2 gives the whole variable domain DTGVSQNPRHKITKRGQNVTFRCDPISEHNRLYWYRQTLGQGPEFLTYFQNEAQLEKSRLLSDRFSAERPKGSFSTLEIQRTEQGDSAMYLCASISGNTGELFFGEGSRLTVL.

The chain is built from TRBV28 and TRBJ2-7; 11 bases line up with TRBD1. The CDR3 contains 14 residues. V was pared by 5 bases and J by 5 bases, with 5 bases of the junction left unmatched. Germline V gene sequence: CDR1 MDHEN, CDR2 SYDVKM. The CDR3 sequence is CASSGTDRGHEQYF. The CDR3 DNA is TGTGCCAGCAGTGGGACGGACAGGGGGCACGAGCAGTACTTC. The variable domain in full, with the rest retrieved from reference TRBV28 and TRBJ2-7, is DVKVTQSSRYLVKRTGEKVFLECVQDMDHENMFWYRQDPGLGLRLIYFSYDVKMKEKGDIPEGYSVSREKKERFSLILESASTNQTSMYLCASSGTDRGHEQYFGPGTRLTVT.

This rearrangement joins TRBV15 to TRBJ2-3, with a weak D call TRBD2 (6 bases). CDR1 is LNHNV and CDR2 is YYDKDF in the germline V gene (reference sequence). There are 14 residues in the CDR3. V gave up 6 bases and J gave up 1 base, with 11 bases separating them. The CDR3 coding sequence is TGTGCCACCAGGGGTTTAGCGGGCACAGATACGCAGTATTTT. This gives the protein CATRGLAGTDTQYF.

This clone appeared a single time. The V call is TRBV7-9, the J call TRBJ1-5; D unclear. CDR1 and CDR2 (germline): SEHNR, FQNEAQ (reference sequence). Trimming left V 1 base short and J 9 bases short, with 10 bases between. The CDR3 runs to 13 residues. This CDR3 reads CASSLGERSPQHF. The DNA of the CDR3 is TGTGCCAGCAGCTTAGGGGAGAGATCGCCCCAGCATTTT.

The CDR3, as DNA: TGTGCCTGGAGTGTAGAGGTTGGCGAGCAGTACTTC. Translation gives CAWSVEVGEQYF. The chain carries TRBV30 and TRBJ2-5, with D uncertain. TRBJ2-7 matches the DNA end more closely, so the J call is doubtful. There are 12 residues in the CDR3. Germline V gene lookup returns CDR1 GTSNPN and CDR2 SVGIG (reference sequence).

The chain recombines TRBV25-1 with TRBJ2-7; 15 bases align to TRBD2. The CDR3 has 17 amino acids. Germline V lookup: CDR1 MGHDK, CDR2 SYGVNS. With V trimmed by 1 base and J by 2 bases, 3 bases remained unmatched. The CDR3 is CASSESGTSGGTYEQYF. CDR3 coding DNA: TGTGCCAGCAGTGAATCTGGGACTAGCGGGGGGACCTACGAGCAGTACTTC.

This sequence joins TRBV23-1 and TRBJ2-7, with a tentative D call TRBD2 (5 bases). TRBV23-1 is an open reading frame, and its role is uncertain. The CDR3 totals 14 residues. V was trimmed by 11 bases and J by 2 bases, leaving 19 bases between them. The CDR3 region has the DNA TGCGCCGCCTACCCGGAGGAGGCCCCCTACGAGCAGTACTTC. This translates into CAAYPEEAPYEQYF.

The V gene is TRBV7-2, the J gene TRBJ2-7; tentatively, D is TRBD2 (5 bases). V lost 1 base and J 1 base, leaving 14 bases between the germline ends. The CDR3 has 16 residues. Germline-derived CDR1 and CDR2 are SGHTA and FQGNSA. The CDR3 nucleotides read TGTGCCAGCAGCTTAGGGCCGGGATCTATATCCTACGAGCAGTACTTC. The encoded protein is CASSLGPGSISYEQYF.

The chain has TRBV2 and TRBJ2-1, with D possibly being TRBD2 (7 bases). Germline V gene data show CDR1 as SNHLY and CDR2 as FYNNEI. Trimming shortened V by 2 bases and J by 7 bases, and 18 bases separated the two germline ends. This CDR3 comprises 16 residues. CDR3 bases: TGTGCCAGCAGTGAAAGTAGGGGGGGCCGTAAGAATGAGCAGTTCTTC. Protein product: CASSESRGGRKNEQFF. The whole variable domain, filled in from reference TRBV2 and TRBJ2-1, reads EPEVTQTPSHQVTQMGQEVILRCVPISNHLYFYWYRQILGQKVEFLVSFYNNEISEKSEIFDDQFSVERPDGSNFTLKIRSTKLEDSAMYFCASSESRGGRKNEQFFGPGTRLTVL.

V is TRBV30 and J is TRBJ2-7; no definite D call. CDR1 and CDR2 (germline): GTSNPN, SVGIG (reference sequence). The CDR3 sequence is 12 residues long. V lost 4 bases to trimming and J lost 0 bases, with 7 bases between them. Written as DNA, the CDR3 is TGTGCCTGGAAGAGTCCCTCCTACGAGCAGTACTTC. Amino acid sequence: CAWKSPSYEQYF.

The chain links TRBV6-6 to TRBJ2-7; a weak D match, TRBD2 (6 bases). The CDR3 has 14 amino acids. V was cut by 7 bases and J by 2 bases, with 15 bases left in between. Germline lookup yields CDR1 MNHNY and CDR2 SVGAGI (reference sequence). CDR3 nucleotide sequence: TGTGCCAGCAAGCCGGGGGAGGAGACCTACGAGCAGTACTTC. Its translation is CASKPGEETYEQYF.

The chain couples TRBV25-1 to TRBJ2-6; D not certain. The CDR3 is 16 residues long. Germline-derived CDR1 and CDR2 are MGHDK and SYGVNS. V was cut by 0 bases and J by 0 bases, with 6 bases left in between. The CDR3 sequence is CASSEYAGSGANVLTF. The CDR3 region has the DNA TGTGCCAGCAGTGAATATGCCGGCTCTGGGGCCAACGTCCTGACTTTC.

The rearrangement uses TRBV10-1 and TRBJ1-4; 8 bases are a match to TRBD1. Unmatched junction bases numbered 7, after V lost 6 bases and J lost 7 bases. CDR1 and CDR2 (germline): WNHNN, SYGVQD (reference sequence). CDR3 size: 14 residues. This CDR3 is CASRGQGRAEKLFF. The CDR3 bases are TGCGCCAGCAGAGGACAGGGAAGGGCTGAAAAACTGTTTTTT.

This clone was seen once. This chain connects TRBV9 to TRBJ1-1; no firm D call. The V end lost 4 bases, the J end lost 3 bases, and 13 bases lay between the germline ends. The CDR3 is made up of 14 amino acids. The germline CDR1 and CDR2 sequences are SGDLS and YYNGEE. The CDR3 loop reads CASSPNPSDTEAFF. The CDR3 coding sequence is TGTGCCAGCAGCCCTAACCCATCGGACACTGAAGCTTTCTTT.

V and J are TRBV29-1 and TRBJ2-7; weak D call: TRBD1 (6 bases). Between the trimmed V and J ends, which lost 4 bases and 9 bases, there was a span of 16 bases. Germline CDR1 and CDR2: SQVTM and ANQGSEA. The CDR3 length is 12 residues. CDR3 sequence: CSVAVAGVGQYF. The CDR3 DNA reads TGCAGCGTTGCGGTGGCAGGGGTGGGGCAGTACTTC.

The J gene is TRBJ1-2, the V gene TRBV27; D is possibly TRBD1 (5 bases). The V gene lost 0 bases and the J gene lost 4 bases, with 15 bases spanning the gap. Germline-derived CDR1 and CDR2 are MNHEY and SMNVEV (reference sequence). The CDR3 is 16 amino acids. CDR3 loop: CASSLSAGFGRYGYTF. In DNA, the CDR3 is TGTGCCAGCAGTTTATCGGCAGGGTTTGGACGCTATGGCTACACCTTC.

This chain connects TRBV5-4 to TRBJ1-1; tentatively, D is TRBD1 (6 bases). V was trimmed by 4 bases and J by 1 base, leaving 11 bases between them. This CDR3 has 14 amino acids. The germline V gene encodes CDR1 SGHNT and CDR2 YYREEE (reference sequence). The DNA of the CDR3 is TGTGCCAGCAGCCTCACGACAGGGAACACTGAAGCTTTCTTT. This sequence encodes CASSLTTGNTEAFF. The full variable domain, in which reference TRBV5-4 and TRBJ1-1 provide the parts outside the CDR3, is ETGVTQSPTHLIKTRGQQVTLRCSSQSGHNTVSWYQQALGQGPQFIFQYYREEENGRGNFPPRFSGLQFPNYSSELNVNALELDDSALYLCASSLTTGNTEAFFGQGTRLTVV.

The chain joins TRBV19 to TRBJ2-1; the D gene is possibly TRBD1 (5 bases). The length of the CDR3 is 18 residues. Trimming stripped 6 bases from V and 0 bases from J, with 21 bases between. Germline-derived CDR1 and CDR2 are LNHDA and SQIVND (reference sequence). The CDR3 sequence: CASSPTFTGRSSYNEQFF. The CDR3 DNA reads as TGTGCCAGTAGCCCGACCTTTACAGGTCGAAGCTCCTACAATGAGCAGTTCTTC.

The chain carries TRBV5-1 and TRBJ1-1; D perhaps matches TRBD1 (5 bases). Germline-derived CDR1 and CDR2 are SGHRS and YFSETQ. CDR3 length equals 16 residues. V shed 0 bases and J shed 1 base, with 13 bases lying between them. The CDR3, as DNA: TGCGCCAGCAGCTTGGGGACGGGGGTACAGAACACTGAAGCTTTCTTT. This gives the protein CASSLGTGVQNTEAFF.

The V call is TRBV5-1, the J call TRBJ2-7, with TRBD2 as a possible D gene (5 bases). Germline V lookup: CDR1 SGHRS, CDR2 YFSETQ. Trimming took 4 bases from V and 3 from J, leaving 17 bases between them. There are 15 residues in the CDR3. In DNA form, the CDR3 reads TGCGCCAGCAGCCCCGAGGGTTCCCCTTTCTACGAGCAGTACTTC. Translation gives CASSPEGSPFYEQYF.

The J gene is TRBJ1-4, the V gene TRBV29-1; TRBD1 might be the D (6 bases). The CDR3 loop spans 15 amino acids. V lost 5 bases, J lost 2 bases, and 15 bases lay in between. Per germline, CDR1 SQVTM and CDR2 ANQGSEA. The DNA for the CDR3 is TGCAGCGTTACCCGGGGGGGCGCGACTAATGAAAAACTGTTTTTT. Protein: CSVTRGGATNEKLFF.

This chain connects TRBV18 to TRBJ1-2; no clear D. Germline V gene data show CDR1 as KGHSH and CDR2 as LQKENI. The CDR3 sequence is 14 residues long. The V end was cut by 2 bases, the J end by 2 bases, with 9 bases between. CDR3 protein: CASSPGQENYGYTF. Written as DNA, the CDR3 is TGTGCCAGCTCACCAGGCCAGGAAAACTATGGCTACACCTTC.

In this sample, this clone turned up once. V is TRBV30 and J is TRBJ2-5; 14 nucleotides agree with TRBD2. The CDR3 loop spans 16 amino acids. The trim removed 0 bases at V and 4 bases at J, leaving 4 bases unmatched. Germline V gene data show CDR1 as GTSNPN and CDR2 as SVGIG (reference sequence). The DNA for the CDR3 is TGTGCCTGGAGTGTTGGACTAGCGGGGGGCCCAGAGACCCAGTACTTC. It translates to CAWSVGLAGGPETQYF.

J is TRBJ2-7 and V is TRBV10-3; 7 bases are shared with TRBD1. The CDR3 loop spans 13 amino acids. CDR1 ENHRY and CDR2 SYGVKD come from the germline V gene. With 6 bases clipped from V and 3 bases from J, the junction kept 5 bases outside the gene matches. CDR3 DNA: TGTGCCATCAGCCGGGACAGTTACTACGAGCAGTACTTC. This encodes CAISRDSYYEQYF.

The CDR3 reads CASRQRHTNTEAFF. The CDR3 bases are TGTGCCAGCAGGCAGAGACACACCAACACTGAAGCTTTCTTT. The V and J genes are TRBV2 and TRBJ1-1; no definite D call. CDR3 length equals 14 residues. Trimming took 6 bases from V and 2 from J, leaving 13 bases between them. CDR1 SNHLY and CDR2 FYNNEI come from the germline V gene.

The chain employs TRBV6-5 and TRBJ2-7, with a weak D call TRBD2 (6 bases). Trimming left V 5 bases short and J 0 bases short, with 11 bases between. Germline V gene data show CDR1 as MNHEY and CDR2 as SVGAGI. This CDR3 has 14 amino acids. The CDR3 region has the DNA TGTGCCAGCAGTCACCTCGGGAGCTCCTACGAGCAGTACTTC. Protein: CASSHLGSSYEQYF.

V usage is TRBV13 and J usage is TRBJ1-3; 9 bases map to TRBD1. The ends lost 5 bases at V and 8 bases at J; junction bases unmatched: 7. Per the germline V gene, CDR1 is PRHDT and CDR2 is FYEKMQ (reference sequence). The CDR3 consists of 14 residues. CDR3 amino acids: CASSVTGGVDTIYF. CDR3 in DNA: TGTGCCAGCAGCGTCACAGGGGGCGTTGACACCATATATTTT.

The J gene is TRBJ1-1, the V gene TRBV10-3; TRBD1 matches at 9 bases. With V trimmed by 10 bases and J by 1 base, 4 bases remained unmatched. Germline V lookup: CDR1 ENHRY, CDR2 SYGVKD. The CDR3 spans 13 residues. The CDR3 reads CANRDRENTEAFF. CDR3 nucleotide sequence: TGTGCCAACCGGGACAGGGAGAACACTGAAGCTTTCTTT.

The rearrangement joins TRBV29-1 to TRBJ1-2; no clear D. Trimming shortened V by 4 bases and J by 3 bases, and 6 bases separated the two germline ends. The CDR3 covers 11 residues. The germline V gene encodes CDR1 SQVTM and CDR2 ANQGSEA. The CDR3 nucleotides read TGCAGCGTTGTGGAGGACTATGGCTACACCTTC. As protein: CSVVEDYGYTF.